This TCR beta chain appears in the sequencing data of a study of cytomegalovirus exposure and HLA in healthy donors. About the research overall: In a later analysis, the 100 to 150 validation repertoires were reported to have used the same platform as the roughly 700 first-cohort repertoires. Study outcomes and limitations: Researchers catalogued roughly 170 TCR beta chains as cytomegalovirus-associated.

Repertoires were generated with immunoSEQ multiplex PCR, while TCRdb's copy carries only in-frame clones and drops some. The sample has 110,000 to 150,000 clones, approximately 87% seen once. In regard to this clone: Its antigen is not identified.

Separate from the approximately 670-subject first cohort, the 120-subject validation cohort was the one that the donors belonged to. The CDR3 runs to 15 residues. CDR1 and CDR2 (germline): MGHRA, YSYEKL. After removal of 0 bases from V and 7 bases from J, the junction contained 8 bases not matched to a gene. The rearrangement uses TRBV4-1 and TRBJ2-7, with TRBD2 identical over 8 bases. This receptor was identified in a man younger than 30 in good health and CMV-seronegative. The sample was PBMCs. CDR3 region: CASSQDQGTGGEQYF. For the CDR3, the DNA is TGCGCCAGCAGCCAAGATCAGGGGACGGGAGGGGAGCAGTACTTC.